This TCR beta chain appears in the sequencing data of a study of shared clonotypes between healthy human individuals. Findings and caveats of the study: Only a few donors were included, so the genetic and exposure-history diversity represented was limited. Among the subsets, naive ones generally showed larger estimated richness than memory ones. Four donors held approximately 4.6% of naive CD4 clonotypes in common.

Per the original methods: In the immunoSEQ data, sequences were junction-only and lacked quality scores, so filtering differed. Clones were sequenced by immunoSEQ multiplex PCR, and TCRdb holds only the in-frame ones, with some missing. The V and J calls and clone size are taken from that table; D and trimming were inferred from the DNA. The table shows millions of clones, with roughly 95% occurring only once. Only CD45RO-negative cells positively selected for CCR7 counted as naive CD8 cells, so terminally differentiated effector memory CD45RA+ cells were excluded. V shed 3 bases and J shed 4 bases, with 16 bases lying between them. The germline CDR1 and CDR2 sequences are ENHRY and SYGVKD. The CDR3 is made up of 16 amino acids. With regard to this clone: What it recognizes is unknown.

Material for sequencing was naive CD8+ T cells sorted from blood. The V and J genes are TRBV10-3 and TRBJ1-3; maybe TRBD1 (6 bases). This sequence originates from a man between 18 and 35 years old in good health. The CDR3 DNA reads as TGTGCCATCAGTGACCCCCCCGGGACATTGGGAAACACCATATATTTT. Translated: CAISDPPGTLGNTIYF.